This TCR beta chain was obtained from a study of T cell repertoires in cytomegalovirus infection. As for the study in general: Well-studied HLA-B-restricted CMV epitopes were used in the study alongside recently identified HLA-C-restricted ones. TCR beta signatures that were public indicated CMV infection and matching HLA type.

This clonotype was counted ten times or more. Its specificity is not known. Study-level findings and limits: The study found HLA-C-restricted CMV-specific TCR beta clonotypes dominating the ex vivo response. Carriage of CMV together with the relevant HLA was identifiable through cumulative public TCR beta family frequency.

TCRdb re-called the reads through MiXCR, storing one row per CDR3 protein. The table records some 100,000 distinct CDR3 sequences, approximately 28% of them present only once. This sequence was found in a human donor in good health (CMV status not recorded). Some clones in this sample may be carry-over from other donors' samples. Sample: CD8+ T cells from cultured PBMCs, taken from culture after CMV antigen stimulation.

The CDR3 coding sequence is TGTGCCAGCAGCCGACCGGGACTTTGGGAGACCCAGTACTTC. It is translated as CASSRPGLWETQYF. The J gene is TRBJ2-5, the V gene TRBV7-8, with TRBD2 as a possible D gene (6 bases). Germline loops: CDR1 SGHVS, CDR2 FQNEAQ. Between the trimmed V and J ends, which lost 5 bases and 5 bases, there was a span of 15 bases. CDR3 length: 14 residues.